Following are 32 T cell receptor beta chains from one sample sequenced in a study of CD8 T cells in ankylosing spondylitis. TCRdb processed the 5' RACE reads anew with MiXCR; each CDR3 protein has one entry. The table has approximately 250,000 distinct CDR3 sequences, roughly a quarter seen once; the top ten hold roughly 0.67%. The sequenced sample consisted of blood, either unsorted or a sorted T cell fraction (not recorded which). The receptors were sampled from a male donor with ankylosing spondylitis or in good health (not recorded which).

The rearrangement uses TRBV29-1 and TRBJ2-7, with 11 bases aligning to TRBD2. Trimming cost V 6 bases and J 2 bases; bases outside gene matches: 3. Germline V gives CDR1 SQVTM, CDR2 ANQGSEA. CDR3 length equals 13 residues. The CDR3 DNA is TGCAGCGTATTAGCGGGGGGGACCTACGAGCAGTACTTC. It codes for CSVLAGGTYEQYF.

The DNA of the CDR3 is TGTGCCAGCTACCACGGAGGGCGAGGGACCGGGGAGCTGTTTTTT. Its translation: CASYHGGRGTGELFF. The gene calls are TRBV6-1 and TRBJ2-2; the D gene is possibly TRBD2 (6 bases). V lost 8 bases and J 5 bases, leaving 18 bases between the germline ends. The CDR3 covers 15 residues. Germline V gene sequence: CDR1 MNHNS, CDR2 SASEGT.

This clonotype was counted many times. This sequence joins TRBV20-1 and TRBJ2-1; the match to TRBD2 covers 8 bases. The CDR3 contains 14 residues. The V gene end was trimmed by 3 bases and the J gene end by 7 bases; junction bases not matched to a gene: 8. The germline V gene encodes CDR1 DFQATT and CDR2 SNEGSKA (reference sequence). The CDR3 here is CSASFGGAKNEQFF. The CDR3 DNA is TGCAGTGCTAGTTTCGGGGGGGCCAAAAATGAGCAGTTCTTC.

This clonotype was observed a single time. The chain carries TRBV20-1 and TRBJ2-1; 9 nucleotides match TRBD2. Germline loops: CDR1 DFQATT, CDR2 SNEGSKA (reference sequence). V dropped 5 bases and J dropped 7; count of bases not matched to a gene: 12. The CDR3 has 15 amino acids. DNA for the CDR3: TGCAGTGCTTATAAGGGGGGGACTAGCATTAATGAGCAGTTCTTC. Protein sequence: CSAYKGGTSINEQFF.

J is TRBJ2-5 and V is TRBV18; 8 positions match TRBD2. Germline CDR1 reads KGHSH; CDR2 reads LQKENI. This CDR3 contains 13 residues. V shed 5 bases, J shed 2 bases, and the junction held 1 base outside the gene matches. Here the CDR3 DNA reads TGTGCCAGCTCAGGGACTAGACAAGAGACCCAGTACTTC. This encodes CASSGTRQETQYF.

The gene calls are TRBV15 and TRBJ2-4; D is ambiguous. The ends were cut back, 8 bases at V and 2 bases at J, with 7 bases in the middle. The CDR3 sequence is 12 residues long. The V gene's germline CDR1 is LNHNV and CDR2 YYDKDF (reference sequence). The CDR3 nucleotides are TGTGCCACCTCCCACCCCAAAAACATTCAGTACTTC. Protein: CATSHPKNIQYF.

The V and J genes are TRBV29-1 and TRBJ1-1; tentative D call: TRBD1 (5 bases). The germline V gene has CDR1 SQVTM and CDR2 ANQGSEA. With 7 bases removed from V and 3 bases from J, the gap between germline ends came to 15 bases. The CDR3 is 13 amino acids. CDR3 region: CSAATRGDTEAFF. CDR3 in DNA: TGCAGCGCTGCTACAAGGGGAGACACTGAAGCTTTCTTT.

The rearrangement links TRBV20-1 to TRBJ1-5; no firm D call. V dropped 3 bases and J dropped 0 bases, with 9 bases sitting between them. This CDR3 spans 14 amino acids. The germline V gene has CDR1 DFQATT and CDR2 SNEGSKA (reference sequence). CDR3 sequence reads: CSASSQVSNQPQHF. CDR3 nucleotide sequence: TGCAGTGCTAGTAGTCAGGTTAGCAATCAGCCCCAGCATTTT.

This clonotype has a count of ten or more. The V and J genes are TRBV6-1 and TRBJ2-7; 9 nucleotides agree with TRBD1. V was clipped by 6 bases and J by 2 bases; unmatched bases: 5. Looked up from germline, CDR1 is MNHNS and CDR2 is SASEGT. The CDR3 is made up of 14 amino acids. In DNA form, the CDR3 reads TGTGCCAGCAGACAGGGGACAGGGACCTACGAGCAGTACTTC. Protein product: CASRQGTGTYEQYF.

This clonotype was seen many times. This chain uses TRBV7-8 with TRBJ1-3; tentative D call: TRBD1 (5 bases). V shed 3 bases and J shed 4 bases, with 10 bases lying between them. The CDR3 loop spans 14 amino acids. The germline V gene has CDR1 SGHVS and CDR2 FQNEAQ. The CDR3 here is CASSFAGLGNTIYF. DNA for the CDR3: TGTGCCAGCAGCTTCGCAGGGCTAGGAAACACCATATATTTT.

This clonotype was recorded at least ten times. The chain uses TRBV9 and TRBJ1-4; D possibly corresponds to TRBD1 (5 bases). Germline lookup yields CDR1 SGDLS and CDR2 YYNGEE. V lost 7 bases, J lost 5 bases, and 15 bases lay in between. This CDR3 is 14 amino acids long. CDR3 nucleotide sequence: TGTGCCAGCGCGGGGGGTCGGGAGAATGAAAAACTGTTTTTT. Amino acid sequence: CASAGGRENEKLFF.

The chain carries TRBV20-1 and TRBJ1-5, with D tentatively TRBD1 (5 bases). V lost 3 bases, J lost 1 base, and 13 bases lay in between. In germline, CDR1 is DFQATT, CDR2 SNEGSKA (reference sequence). This CDR3 has 15 amino acids. The CDR3 region is CSARLGGVSNQPQHF. As DNA, the CDR3 is TGCAGTGCTAGGCTGGGGGGTGTGAGCAATCAGCCCCAGCATTTT.

There are many counts of this clonotype. The gene calls are TRBV11-2 and TRBJ1-2; D gene uncertain. CDR1 SGHAT and CDR2 FQNNGV come from the germline V gene. The CDR3 is 15 amino acids. Trimming took off 1 base at V and 6 bases at J, with 15 bases between the two ends. CDR3 loop: CASSLAPNLWDGYTF. CDR3 sequence (DNA): TGTGCCAGCAGCTTAGCCCCAAATCTGTGGGATGGCTACACCTTC.

V is TRBV12-3 or TRBV12-4 and J is TRBJ2-3, with 8 positions matching TRBD2. The V segment lost 4 bases and the J segment 2 bases; nucleotides outside the gene matches: 5. The CDR3 covers 15 residues. This CDR3 is CASSSSSGATDTQYF. Written as DNA, the CDR3 is TGTGCCAGCAGTTCTAGTAGCGGGGCCACAGATACGCAGTATTTT.

This clonotype came up a few times. This chain uses TRBV20-1 with TRBJ2-7, with 7 bases aligning to TRBD1. The CDR3 consists of 12 residues. With V trimmed by 3 bases and J by 7 bases, 6 bases remained unmatched. Germline assignment: CDR1 DFQATT and CDR2 SNEGSKA (reference sequence). The CDR3 spells CSASRGLAEQYF. The CDR3 coding sequence is TGCAGTGCTAGTAGGGGGCTGGCGGAGCAGTACTTC.

This clonotype appeared a few times. The CDR3 spells CSVGQGHEQYF. The CDR3 bases are TGCAGCGTTGGACAGGGCCACGAGCAGTACTTC. J is TRBJ2-7 and V is TRBV29-1, with 7 positions matching TRBD1. The CDR3 runs to 11 residues. The V gene end was trimmed by 4 bases and the J gene end by 5 bases; junction bases not matched to a gene: 2. The germline CDR1 and CDR2 sequences are SQVTM and ANQGSEA.

This clonotype was counted at least ten times. This sequence joins TRBV20-1 and TRBJ1-2; D may be TRBD1 (5 bases). CDR1 and CDR2 from the germline V gene are DFQATT and SNEGSKA (reference sequence). Trimming pared 3 bases from V and 1 base from J, leaving 12 bases between. The CDR3 spans 14 residues. The CDR3 region has the DNA TGCAGTGCTAGTGCAGACAGCCTTAACTATGGCTACACCTTC. Protein: CSASADSLNYGYTF.

This clonotype was detected ten times or more. J is TRBJ2-3 and V is TRBV20-1; 13 bases map to TRBD2. Germline CDR1 reads DFQATT; CDR2 reads SNEGSKA (reference sequence). Germline trimming cut 6 bases from V and 5 bases from J; bases unmatched to any gene: 5. The CDR3 is 14 amino acids. CDR3 amino acids: CSASRTSGGDTQYF. The CDR3, as DNA: TGCAGTGCGTCCCGGACTAGCGGGGGAGATACGCAGTATTTT.

This clonotype was found many times. This chain joins TRBV20-1 and TRBJ1-4, with TRBD1 matching 11 bases. The CDR3 is 15 amino acids. Trimming at V came to 3 bases and at J to 6 bases, leaving 6 bases not matched to a gene. CDR1 DFQATT and CDR2 SNEGSKA come from the germline V gene (reference sequence). CDR3 nucleotide sequence: TGCAGTGCTAGGCCTTGGGACAGGGGGGATGAAAAACTGTTTTTT. It specifies CSARPWDRGDEKLFF.

This clonotype was counted only a few times. The chain couples TRBV20-1 to TRBJ2-3; 8 bases align to TRBD2. There are 17 residues in the CDR3. After removal of 4 bases from V and 8 bases from J, the junction contained 20 bases not matched to a gene. Germline-derived CDR1 and CDR2 are DFQATT and SNEGSKA (reference sequence). CDR3 in amino acids: CSAKAPVFAGGVGTQYF. The CDR3 coding sequence is TGCAGTGCTAAGGCGCCGGTTTTTGCGGGGGGCGTTGGTACGCAGTATTTT.

The chain employs TRBV12-3 or TRBV12-4 and TRBJ2-1; 8 bases are a match to TRBD1. The ends lost 6 bases at V and 3 bases at J; junction bases unmatched: 10. CDR3 length: 16 amino acids. CDR3 in amino acids: CASRPSGGLNYNEQFF. The CDR3 bases are TGTGCCAGCAGGCCTTCAGGGGGCTTGAACTACAATGAGCAGTTCTTC.

This clonotype was seen a handful of times. CDR3 sequence: CASSQVYGGDYEQYF. The CDR3 coding sequence is TGTGCCAGCAGCCAAGTTTACGGGGGAGATTACGAGCAGTACTTC. The chain couples TRBV4-2 to TRBJ2-7; D might be TRBD2 (6 bases). CDR3 length equals 15 residues. The germline V and J ends were trimmed by 1 base and 4 bases, with 14 bases remaining between them. Germline V CDR1 and CDR2: LGHNA, YNFKEQ.

This chain joins TRBV5-1 and TRBJ2-1; possible D gene TRBD1, 5 bases. The CDR3 is 13 amino acids. V dropped 6 bases and J dropped 8 bases, with 15 bases sitting between them. The germline V gene encodes CDR1 SGHRS and CDR2 YFSETQ. The CDR3 DNA follows: TGCGCCAGCACCCCAACCCCCAGGGATGAGCAGTTCTTC. Translated: CASTPTPRDEQFF.

This clonotype was observed at least ten times. The CDR3, as DNA: TGTGCCAGCAGTTTACGGCCAGAGAACACTGAAGCTTTCTTT. Translation: CASSLRPENTEAFF. The chain links TRBV12-3 or TRBV12-4 to TRBJ1-1, with no clear D. This CDR3 is built from 14 residues. V lost 2 bases and J 1 base, leaving 8 bases between the germline ends.

The rearrangement uses TRBV10-2 and TRBJ2-1, with D possibly matching TRBD1 (6 bases). Per germline, CDR1 WSHSY and CDR2 SAAADI. With 7 bases removed from V and 2 bases from J, the gap between germline ends came to 18 bases. This CDR3 has 16 amino acids. The DNA of the CDR3 is TGCGCCAGCATGTCCTACAGGGATAGGACCTACAATGAGCAGTTCTTC. It is translated as CASMSYRDRTYNEQFF.

This rearrangement joins TRBV5-1 to TRBJ2-2, with D unclear. The CDR3 extends over 13 amino acids. Germline lookup yields CDR1 SGHRS and CDR2 YFSETQ. Trimming pared 5 bases from V and 7 bases from J, leaving 12 bases between. The CDR3 is CASREGSVGELFF. CDR3 bases: TGCGCCAGCAGAGAAGGGTCAGTCGGGGAGCTGTTTTTT.

This clonotype occurred many times. The chain carries TRBV12-3 or TRBV12-4 and TRBJ2-3; TRBD2 might be the D (6 bases). V was clipped by 1 base and J by 6 bases, with 14 bases between them. The CDR3 extends over 15 amino acids. DNA of the CDR3: TGTGCCAGCAGTTTAGGCGGGATTAGGAGGGATACGCAGTATTTT. Protein product: CASSLGGIRRDTQYF.

This chain links TRBV29-1 with TRBJ2-3; D might be TRBD1 (5 bases). CDR1 and CDR2 (germline): SQVTM, ANQGSEA. CDR3 length equals 14 residues. CDR3 sequence (DNA): TGCAGTGCGTGGGCAGGGAAAAGCACAGATACGCAGTATTTT. It encodes CSAWAGKSTDTQYF.

The table lists this clonotype with a few counts. The chain combines TRBV20-1 with TRBJ2-7, with D possibly TRBD2 on 5 matching bases. CDR1 and CDR2 (germline): DFQATT, SNEGSKA (reference sequence). CDR3 length: 14 amino acids. V was cut by 5 bases and J by 4 bases, with 18 bases left in between. The CDR3 coding sequence is TGCAGTGCTCGAGCTCCTAGCCTCCGGTACGAGCAGTACTTC. Protein sequence: CSARAPSLRYEQYF.

This clonotype has ten or more counts. The chain is built from TRBV11-1 and TRBJ2-1; 7 nucleotides line up with TRBD2. Trimming took 0 bases from V and 8 from J; bases not matched to a gene: 4. The CDR3 extends over 14 amino acids. Germline V gene data show CDR1 as SGHAT and CDR2 as FQDESV (reference sequence). CDR3 nucleotides: TGTGCCAGCAGCTTAGCGAGCGGGGTGGATGAGCAGTTCTTC. Its protein product is CASSLASGVDEQFF. The variable domain in full, with the rest retrieved from reference TRBV11-1 and TRBJ2-1, is EAEVAQSPRYKITEKSQAVAFWCDPISGHATLYWYRQILGQGPELLVQFQDESVVDDSQLPKDRFSAERLKGVDSTLKIQPAELGDSAMYLCASSLASGVDEQFFGPGTRLTVL.

The J gene is TRBJ1-5, the V gene TRBV23-1; a weak D match, TRBD1 (5 bases). TRBV23-1 falls under the ORF class, with uncertain function. The ends were cut back, 6 bases at V and 7 bases at J, with 10 bases in the middle. This CDR3 comprises 12 residues. This CDR3 is CASSPGHQPQHF. The CDR3 DNA follows: TGCGCCAGCAGCCCAGGGCACCAGCCCCAGCATTTT.

The V and J genes are TRBV27 and TRBJ2-4, with TRBD2 as a possible D gene (5 bases). Trimming removed 8 bases from V and 9 bases from J, with 14 bases in between. This CDR3 is built from 12 residues. The germline V gene encodes CDR1 MNHEY and CDR2 SMNVEV (reference sequence). The CDR3 spells CASGPRGTIQYF. The CDR3 nucleotides are TGTGCCAGCGGGCCCCGGGGTACCATTCAGTACTTC.